The sequence of this TCR beta chain was determined in a study of shared clonotypes between healthy human individuals. Findings of the study overall: The generation probabilities recorded for non-shared clonotypes fell below those of clonotypes shared by all four donors. The study sampled only blood, and tissue repertoires likely differ.

V trimming: 1 base; J trimming: 3 bases; junction bases outside the gene matches: 7. Germline V CDR1 and CDR2: SGHAT, FQNNGV. The length of the CDR3 is 16 residues. Naive CD8 isolation took CD45RO-negative cells positively selected for CCR7 and excluded terminally differentiated effector memory CD45RA+ cells. Healthy and HIV-negative, the adult donors had no recent acute infections or vaccinations. Only Caucasian adults living in Nashville, Tennessee served as donors. Sequencing used immunoSEQ multiplex PCR; TCRdb keeps in-frame clones, though not all of them. Of millions of clones listed, approximately 94% are singletons. As regards this clone: Its target is unknown.

The chain carries TRBV11-2 and TRBJ1-1; 8 nucleotides align to TRBD1. The TCR sequence derives from a young man in good health. Some clones in this sample may be carry-over from other donors' samples. What was sequenced was naive CD8+ T cells from PBMCs. Here the CDR3 reads CASSLAGGEGYTEAFF. In nucleotides, the CDR3 is TGTGCCAGCAGCTTAGCAGGGGGCGAAGGTTACACTGAAGCTTTCTTT.